The rows below give T cell receptor beta chains drawn from one sample of a study of blood T cell repertoires in COVID-19. Assay: immunoSEQ multiplex PCR; the TCRdb copy retains only in-frame clones and omits some. The top ten hold approximately 3% of the sample, which has about 360,000 clones, 65% to 85% seen once. The material sequenced was peripheral blood. Receptors were obtained from a man aged 30 to 39 with active or convalescent COVID-19. CDR3s include the opening cysteine and the closing phenylalanine or tryptophan. A D gene is named only where the DNA matches it firmly. Some rows have no size entry. The others give once, few or many, or a class for an expanded clone.

TRBJ2-6 | TRBV5-1 | NA | NA | TGCGCCAGCAGCTCTCGGAGGGAGGGGGGCTCTGGGGCCAACGTCCTGACTTTC | CASSSRREGGSGANVLTF
TRBJ2-7 | TRBV28 | NA | NA | TGTGCCAGCAGTTTACCCCTGGGGGGGAGGGGGTACGAGCAGTACTTC | CASSLPLGGRGYEQYF
TRBJ2-7 | TRBV6-5 | NA | TRBD2 | TGTGCCAGCAGGGAGTTGGGGGGGACCTACGAGCAGTACTTC | CASRELGGTYEQYF
TRBJ2-5 | TRBV6-2/TRBV6-3 | few | TRBD2 | TGTGCCAGCAGTTGGCCGGGACTAGCGGGGTTGCCCTCCGGAGAGACCCAGTACTTC | CASSWPGLAGLPSGETQYF
TRBJ2-7 | TRBV6-5 | NA | TRBD2 | TGTGCCAGCAGTTTCAACCCCCAGCGGGGGACCTACGAGCAGTACTTC | CASSFNPQRGTYEQYF
TRBJ1-4 | TRBV30 | once | NA | TGTGCCGCCGCTGTGGGGGGAAAACTGTTTTTT | CAAAVGGKLFF
TRBJ2-3 | TRBV15 | NA | TRBD1 | TGTGCCAGTCAGCGGGACAGGGGTCCAGATACGCAGTATTTT | CASQRDRGPDTQYF
TRBJ2-1 | TRBV14 | NA | TRBD1 | TGTGCCAGCAGCCATCTGACAGGGTCGGACAATGAGCAGTTCTTC | CASSHLTGSDNEQFF
TRBJ1-5 | TRBV4-2 | NA | NA | TGTGCCAGCAGCCAAGTTCGCAGGGGCGAGGGCAATCAGCCCCAGCATTTT | CASSQVRRGEGNQPQHF
TRBJ1-1 | TRBV5-6 | NA | NA | TGTGCCAGCAGCTTCCTAGGGGAGGGTACTGAAGCTTTCTTT | CASSFLGEGTEAFF
TRBJ2-3 | TRBV6-6 | NA | TRBD2 | TGTGCCAGCAGCCCTCCAGGACTAGCGGGAACAGATACGCAGTATTTT | CASSPPGLAGTDTQYF
TRBJ2-1 | TRBV4-3 | NA | TRBD1 | TGCGCCAGCAGCCGGACGGGACAGGCCTACAATGAGCAGTTCTTC | CASSRTGQAYNEQFF
TRBJ1-3 | TRBV11-2 | NA | NA | TGTGCCAGCAGCTCCTCACCGAGCTCTGGAAACACCATATATTTT | CASSSSPSSGNTIYF
TRBJ2-7 | TRBV28 | few | NA | TGTGCCAGCAGTTCGCCTCTTGGGGGACACCAATTGCACGAGCAGTACTTC | CASSSPLGGHQLHEQYF
TRBJ2-3 | TRBV19 | once | NA | TGTGCCAGTAGTATGTGGGGGCCCGCAGATACGCAGTATTTT | CASSMWGPADTQYF